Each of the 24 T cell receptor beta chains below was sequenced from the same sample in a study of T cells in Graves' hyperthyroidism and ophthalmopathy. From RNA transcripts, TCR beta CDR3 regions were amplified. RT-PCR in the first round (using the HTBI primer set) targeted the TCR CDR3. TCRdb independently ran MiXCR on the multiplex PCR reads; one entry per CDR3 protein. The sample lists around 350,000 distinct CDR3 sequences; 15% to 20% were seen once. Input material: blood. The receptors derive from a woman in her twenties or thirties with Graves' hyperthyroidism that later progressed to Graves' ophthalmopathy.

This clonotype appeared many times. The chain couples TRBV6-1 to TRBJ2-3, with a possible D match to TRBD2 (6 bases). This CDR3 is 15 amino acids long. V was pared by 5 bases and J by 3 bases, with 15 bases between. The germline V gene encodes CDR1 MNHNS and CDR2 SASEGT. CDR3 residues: CASSQDLGGTDTQYF. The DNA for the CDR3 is TGTGCCAGCAGTCAAGACCTCGGGGGAACAGATACGCAGTATTTT.

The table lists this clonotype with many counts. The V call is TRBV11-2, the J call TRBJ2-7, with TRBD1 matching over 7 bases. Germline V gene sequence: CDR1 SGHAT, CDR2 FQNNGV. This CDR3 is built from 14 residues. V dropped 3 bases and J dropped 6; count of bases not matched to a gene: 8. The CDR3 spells CASSFITGVGEQYF. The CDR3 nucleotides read TGTGCCAGCAGCTTCATAACAGGGGTAGGCGAGCAGTACTTC.

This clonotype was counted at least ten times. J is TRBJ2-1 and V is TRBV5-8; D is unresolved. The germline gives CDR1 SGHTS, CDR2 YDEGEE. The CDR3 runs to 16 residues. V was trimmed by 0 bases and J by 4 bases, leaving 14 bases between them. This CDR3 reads CASSLAGQEYYNEQFF. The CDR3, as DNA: TGTGCCAGCAGCTTGGCTGGGCAGGAGTATTACAATGAGCAGTTCTTC.

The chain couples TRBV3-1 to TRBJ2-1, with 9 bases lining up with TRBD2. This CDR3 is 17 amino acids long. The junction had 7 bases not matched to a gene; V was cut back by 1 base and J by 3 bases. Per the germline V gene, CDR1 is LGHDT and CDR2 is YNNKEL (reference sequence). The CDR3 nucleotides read TGTGCCAGCAGCCAAGTCGGGATAGCGGGGGACTACAATGAGCAGTTCTTC. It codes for CASSQVGIAGDYNEQFF.

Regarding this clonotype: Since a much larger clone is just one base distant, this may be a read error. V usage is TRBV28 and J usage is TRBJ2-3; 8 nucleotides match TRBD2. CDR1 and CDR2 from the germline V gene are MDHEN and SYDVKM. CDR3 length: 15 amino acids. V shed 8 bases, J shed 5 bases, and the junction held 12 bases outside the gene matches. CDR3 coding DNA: TGTGCCAGCGCGAACCGGGAGGGCCGTCGAGATACGCAGTATTTT. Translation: CASANREGRRDTQYF.

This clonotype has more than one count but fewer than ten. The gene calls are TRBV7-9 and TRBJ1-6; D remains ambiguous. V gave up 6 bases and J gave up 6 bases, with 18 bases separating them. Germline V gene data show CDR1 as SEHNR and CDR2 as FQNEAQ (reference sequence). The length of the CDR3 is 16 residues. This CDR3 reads CASRPGFKGGNSPLHF. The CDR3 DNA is TGTGCCAGCAGACCCGGGTTTAAGGGAGGTAATTCACCCCTCCACTTT.

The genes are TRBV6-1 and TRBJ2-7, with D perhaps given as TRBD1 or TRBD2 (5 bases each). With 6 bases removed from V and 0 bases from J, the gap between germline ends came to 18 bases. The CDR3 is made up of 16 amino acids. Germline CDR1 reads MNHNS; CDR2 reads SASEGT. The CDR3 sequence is CASRSRVGRSSYEQYF. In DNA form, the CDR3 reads TGTGCCAGCAGAAGCCGGGTGGGACGGAGCTCCTACGAGCAGTACTTC.

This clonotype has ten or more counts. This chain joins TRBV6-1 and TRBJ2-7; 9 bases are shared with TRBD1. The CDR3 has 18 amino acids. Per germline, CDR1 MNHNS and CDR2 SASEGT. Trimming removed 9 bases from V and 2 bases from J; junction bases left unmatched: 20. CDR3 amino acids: CASPGPPFGTGKAYEQYF. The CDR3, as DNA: TGTGCCAGTCCTGGACCCCCCTTTGGGACAGGGAAGGCCTACGAGCAGTACTTC.

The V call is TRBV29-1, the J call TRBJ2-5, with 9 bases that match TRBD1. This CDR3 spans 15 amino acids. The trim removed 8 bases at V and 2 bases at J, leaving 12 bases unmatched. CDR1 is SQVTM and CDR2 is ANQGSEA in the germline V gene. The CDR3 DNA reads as TGCAGCTCCTTAGAGGGACAGGGTAGACAAGAGACCCAGTACTTC. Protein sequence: CSSLEGQGRQETQYF.

Here the CDR3 reads CASSSRHRISTDTQYF. As DNA, the CDR3 is TGTGCCAGCAGTTCCCGCCACAGAATTAGCACAGATACGCAGTATTTT. The chain recombines TRBV7-9 with TRBJ2-3; D is undetermined. CDR1 SEHNR and CDR2 FQNEAQ come from the germline V gene (reference sequence). The CDR3 length is 16 residues. The V and J ends lost 6 bases and 0 bases respectively, with 16 bases between them.

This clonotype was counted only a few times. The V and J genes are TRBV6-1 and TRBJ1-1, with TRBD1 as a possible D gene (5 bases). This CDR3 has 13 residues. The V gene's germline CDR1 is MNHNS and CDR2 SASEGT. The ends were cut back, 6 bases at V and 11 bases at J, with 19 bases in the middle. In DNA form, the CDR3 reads TGTGCCAGCAGCCGTCAGGGTGCAAATTTTGCTTTCTTT. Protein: CASSRQGANFAFF.

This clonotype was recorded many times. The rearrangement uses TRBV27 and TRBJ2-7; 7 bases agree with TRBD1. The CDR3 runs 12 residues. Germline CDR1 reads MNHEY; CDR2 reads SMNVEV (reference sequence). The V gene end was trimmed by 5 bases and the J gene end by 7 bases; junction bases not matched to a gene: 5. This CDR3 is CASSLTGWEQYF. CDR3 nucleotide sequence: TGTGCCAGCAGTCTGACAGGGTGGGAGCAGTACTTC.

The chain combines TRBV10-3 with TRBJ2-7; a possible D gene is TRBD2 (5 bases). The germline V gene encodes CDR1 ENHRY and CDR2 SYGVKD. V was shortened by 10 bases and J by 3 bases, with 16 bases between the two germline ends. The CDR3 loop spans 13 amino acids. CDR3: CASSGRENYEQYF. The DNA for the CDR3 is TGTGCCAGCAGCGGACGAGAGAACTACGAGCAGTACTTC.

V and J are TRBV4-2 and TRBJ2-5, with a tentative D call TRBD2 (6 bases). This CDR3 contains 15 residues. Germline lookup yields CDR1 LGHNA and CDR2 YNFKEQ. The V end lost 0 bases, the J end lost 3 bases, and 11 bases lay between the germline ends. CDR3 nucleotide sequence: TGTGCCAGCAGCCAAGATTGGGTAGCGGAAGAGACCCAGTACTTC. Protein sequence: CASSQDWVAEETQYF.

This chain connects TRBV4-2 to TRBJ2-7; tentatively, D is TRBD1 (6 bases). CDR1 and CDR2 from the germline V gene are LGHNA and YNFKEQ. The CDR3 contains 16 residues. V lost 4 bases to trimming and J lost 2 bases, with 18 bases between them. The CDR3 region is CASSRTDSSYPYEQYF. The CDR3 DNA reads TGTGCCAGCAGCCGAACGGACAGCTCATACCCCTACGAGCAGTACTTC.

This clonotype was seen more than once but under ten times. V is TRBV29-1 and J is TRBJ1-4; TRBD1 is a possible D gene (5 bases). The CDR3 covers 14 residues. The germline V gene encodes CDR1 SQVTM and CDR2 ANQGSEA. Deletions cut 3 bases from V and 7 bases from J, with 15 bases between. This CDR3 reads CSVDLGVKSEKLFF. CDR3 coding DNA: TGCAGCGTTGATCTAGGGGTGAAGAGTGAAAAACTGTTTTTT.

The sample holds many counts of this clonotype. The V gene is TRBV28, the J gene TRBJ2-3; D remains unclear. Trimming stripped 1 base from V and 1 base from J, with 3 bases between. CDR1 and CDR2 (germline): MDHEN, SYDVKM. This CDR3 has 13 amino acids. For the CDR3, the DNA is TGTGCCAGCAGTTTATCTGGCACAGATACGCAGTATTTT. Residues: CASSLSGTDTQYF.

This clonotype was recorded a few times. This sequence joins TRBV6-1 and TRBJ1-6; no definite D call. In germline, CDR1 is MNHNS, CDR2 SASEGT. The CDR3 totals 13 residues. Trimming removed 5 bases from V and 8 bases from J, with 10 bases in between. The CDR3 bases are TGTGCCAGCAGTCCTACCGGGGATTCACCCCTCCACTTT. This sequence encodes CASSPTGDSPLHF.

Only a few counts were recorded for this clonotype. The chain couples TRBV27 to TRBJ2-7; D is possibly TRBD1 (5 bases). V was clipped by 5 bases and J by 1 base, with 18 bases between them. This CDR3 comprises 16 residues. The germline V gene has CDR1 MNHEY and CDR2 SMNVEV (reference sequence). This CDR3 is CASSGHLDTSSYEQYF. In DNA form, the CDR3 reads TGTGCCAGCAGTGGGCATTTGGACACTTCTTCCTACGAGCAGTACTTC.

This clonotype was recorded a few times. The CDR3: CASSFRGASGLNEKLFF. The CDR3, as DNA: TGTGCCAGCAGCTTTAGGGGGGCCTCGGGCCTTAATGAAAAACTGTTTTTT. The rearrangement joins TRBV7-6 to TRBJ1-4, with D perhaps TRBD1 (6 bases). The CDR3 runs 17 residues. Germline CDR1 and CDR2: SGHVS and FNYEAQ. V was pared by 3 bases and J by 4 bases, with 18 bases between. Drawing the rest from reference TRBV7-6 and TRBJ1-4, the complete variable domain is GAGVSQSPRYKVTKRGQDVALRCDPISGHVSLYWYRQALGQGPEFLTYFNYEAQQDKSGLPNDRFSAERPEGSISTLTIQRTEQRDSAMYRCASSFRGASGLNEKLFFGSGTQLSVL.

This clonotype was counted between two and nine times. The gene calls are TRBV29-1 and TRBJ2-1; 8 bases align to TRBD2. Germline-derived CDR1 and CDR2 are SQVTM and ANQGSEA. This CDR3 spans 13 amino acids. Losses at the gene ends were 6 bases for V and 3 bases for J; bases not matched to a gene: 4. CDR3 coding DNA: TGCAGCGTACTAGCGGAAAACTACAATGAGCAGTTCTTC. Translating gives CSVLAENYNEQFF.

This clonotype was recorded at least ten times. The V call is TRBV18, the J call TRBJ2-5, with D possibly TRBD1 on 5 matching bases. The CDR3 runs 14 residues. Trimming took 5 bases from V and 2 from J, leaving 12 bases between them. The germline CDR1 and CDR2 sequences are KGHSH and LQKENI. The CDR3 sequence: CASSSGNSQETQYF. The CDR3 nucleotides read TGTGCCAGCTCATCAGGGAATTCACAAGAGACCCAGTACTTC.

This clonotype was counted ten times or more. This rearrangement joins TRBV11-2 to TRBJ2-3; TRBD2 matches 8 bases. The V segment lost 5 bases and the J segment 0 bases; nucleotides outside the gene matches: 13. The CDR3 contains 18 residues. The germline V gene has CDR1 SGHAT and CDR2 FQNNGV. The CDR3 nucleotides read TGTGCCAGCAGCCCAGGACCAGCGGGGGAAACTAGCACAGATACGCAGTATTTT. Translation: CASSPGPAGETSTDTQYF.

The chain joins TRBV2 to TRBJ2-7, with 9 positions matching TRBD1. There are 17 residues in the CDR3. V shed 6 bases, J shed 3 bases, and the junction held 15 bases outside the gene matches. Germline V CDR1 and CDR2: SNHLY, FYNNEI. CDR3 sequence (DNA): TGTGCCAGCAGCCCCGGGACAGGGCGCCCTCAAAGCTACGAGCAGTACTTC. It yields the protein CASSPGTGRPQSYEQYF.